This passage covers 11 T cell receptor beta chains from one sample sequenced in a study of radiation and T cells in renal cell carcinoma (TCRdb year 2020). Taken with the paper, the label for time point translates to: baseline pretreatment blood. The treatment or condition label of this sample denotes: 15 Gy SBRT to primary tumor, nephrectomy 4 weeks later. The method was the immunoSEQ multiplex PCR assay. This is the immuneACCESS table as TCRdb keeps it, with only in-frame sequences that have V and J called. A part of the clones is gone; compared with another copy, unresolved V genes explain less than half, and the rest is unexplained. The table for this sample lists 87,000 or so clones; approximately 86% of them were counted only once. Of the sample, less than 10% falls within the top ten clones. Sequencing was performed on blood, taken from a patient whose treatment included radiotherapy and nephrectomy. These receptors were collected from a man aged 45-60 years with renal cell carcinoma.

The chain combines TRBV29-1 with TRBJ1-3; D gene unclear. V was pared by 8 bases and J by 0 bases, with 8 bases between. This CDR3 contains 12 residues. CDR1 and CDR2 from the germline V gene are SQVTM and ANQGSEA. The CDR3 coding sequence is TGCAGCTTCGAGAACTCTGGAAACACCATATATTTT. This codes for CSFENSGNTIYF.

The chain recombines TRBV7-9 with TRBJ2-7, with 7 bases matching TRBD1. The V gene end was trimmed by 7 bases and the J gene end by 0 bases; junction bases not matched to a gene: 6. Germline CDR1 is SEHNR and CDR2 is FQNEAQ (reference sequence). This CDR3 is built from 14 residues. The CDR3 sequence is CASTDRATSYEQYF. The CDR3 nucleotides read TGTGCCAGCACCGACAGGGCTACCTCCTACGAGCAGTACTTC.

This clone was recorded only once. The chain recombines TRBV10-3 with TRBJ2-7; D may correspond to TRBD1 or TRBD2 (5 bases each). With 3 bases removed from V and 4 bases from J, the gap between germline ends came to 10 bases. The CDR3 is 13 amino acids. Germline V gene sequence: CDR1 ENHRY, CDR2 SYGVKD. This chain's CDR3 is CAISDREMYEQYF. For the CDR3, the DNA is TGTGCCATCAGTGACAGGGAGATGTACGAGCAGTACTTC.

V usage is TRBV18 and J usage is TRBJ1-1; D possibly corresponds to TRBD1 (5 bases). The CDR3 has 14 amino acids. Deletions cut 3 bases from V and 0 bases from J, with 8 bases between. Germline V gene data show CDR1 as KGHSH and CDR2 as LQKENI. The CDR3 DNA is TGTGCCAGCTCACCCAGGGCTATGAACACTGAAGCTTTCTTT. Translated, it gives CASSPRAMNTEAFF. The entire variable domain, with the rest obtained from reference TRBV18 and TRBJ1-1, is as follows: NAGVMQNPRHLVRRRGQEARLRCSPMKGHSHVYWYRQLPEEGLKFMVYLQKENIIDESGMPKERFSAEFPKEGPSILRIQQVVRGDSAAYFCASSPRAMNTEAFFGQGTRLTVV.

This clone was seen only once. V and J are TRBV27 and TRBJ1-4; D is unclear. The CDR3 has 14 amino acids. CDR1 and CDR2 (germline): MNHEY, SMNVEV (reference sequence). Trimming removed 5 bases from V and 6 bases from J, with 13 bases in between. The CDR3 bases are TGTGCCAGCAGTCCCCCCCAGCGGGATGAAAAACTGTTTTTT. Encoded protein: CASSPPQRDEKLFF.

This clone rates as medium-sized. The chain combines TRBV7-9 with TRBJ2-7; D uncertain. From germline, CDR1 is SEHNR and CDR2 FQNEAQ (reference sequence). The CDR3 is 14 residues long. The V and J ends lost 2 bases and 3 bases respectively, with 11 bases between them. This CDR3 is CASSLTGVHYEQYF. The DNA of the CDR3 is TGTGCCAGCAGCTTAACCGGTGTCCACTACGAGCAGTACTTC. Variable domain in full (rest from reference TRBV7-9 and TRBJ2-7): DTGVSQNPRHKITKRGQNVTFRCDPISEHNRLYWYRQTLGQGPEFLTYFQNEAQLEKSRLLSDRFSAERPKGSFSTLEIQRTEQGDSAMYLCASSLTGVHYEQYFGPGTRLTVT.

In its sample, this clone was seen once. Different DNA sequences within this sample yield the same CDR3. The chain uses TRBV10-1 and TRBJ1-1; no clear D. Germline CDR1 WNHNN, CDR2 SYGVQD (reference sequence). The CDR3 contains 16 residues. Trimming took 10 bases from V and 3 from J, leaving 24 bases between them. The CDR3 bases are TGCGCCACCCACTCCCCCCCCGGGAAAGACTACACTGAAGCTTTCTTT. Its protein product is CATHSPPGKDYTEAFF.

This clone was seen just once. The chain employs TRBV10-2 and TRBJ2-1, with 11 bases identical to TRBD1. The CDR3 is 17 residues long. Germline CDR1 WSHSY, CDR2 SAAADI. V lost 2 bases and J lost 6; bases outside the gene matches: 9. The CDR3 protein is CASSETGTGGMANEQFF. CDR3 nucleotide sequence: TGCGCCAGCAGTGAGACTGGGACAGGGGGTATGGCCAATGAGCAGTTCTTC.

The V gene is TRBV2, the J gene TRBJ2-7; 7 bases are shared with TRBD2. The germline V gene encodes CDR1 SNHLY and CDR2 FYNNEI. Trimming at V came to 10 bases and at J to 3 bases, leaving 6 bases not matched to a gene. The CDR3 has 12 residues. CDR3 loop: CATKWEGYEQYF. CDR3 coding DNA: TGTGCCACCAAATGGGAGGGCTACGAGCAGTACTTC.

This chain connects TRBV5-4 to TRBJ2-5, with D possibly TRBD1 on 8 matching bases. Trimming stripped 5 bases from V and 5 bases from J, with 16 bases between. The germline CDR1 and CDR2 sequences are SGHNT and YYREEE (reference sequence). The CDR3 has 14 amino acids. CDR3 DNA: TGTGCCAGCAGATTCGACAGGGGAGGGGAGACCCAGTACTTC. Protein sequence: CASRFDRGGETQYF.

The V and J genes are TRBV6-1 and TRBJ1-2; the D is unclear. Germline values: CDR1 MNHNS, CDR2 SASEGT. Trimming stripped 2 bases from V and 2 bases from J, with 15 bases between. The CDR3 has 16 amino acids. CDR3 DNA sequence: TGTGCCAGCAGTGAACCTACCCGAGCTTACAACTATGGCTACACCTTC. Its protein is CASSEPTRAYNYGYTF.